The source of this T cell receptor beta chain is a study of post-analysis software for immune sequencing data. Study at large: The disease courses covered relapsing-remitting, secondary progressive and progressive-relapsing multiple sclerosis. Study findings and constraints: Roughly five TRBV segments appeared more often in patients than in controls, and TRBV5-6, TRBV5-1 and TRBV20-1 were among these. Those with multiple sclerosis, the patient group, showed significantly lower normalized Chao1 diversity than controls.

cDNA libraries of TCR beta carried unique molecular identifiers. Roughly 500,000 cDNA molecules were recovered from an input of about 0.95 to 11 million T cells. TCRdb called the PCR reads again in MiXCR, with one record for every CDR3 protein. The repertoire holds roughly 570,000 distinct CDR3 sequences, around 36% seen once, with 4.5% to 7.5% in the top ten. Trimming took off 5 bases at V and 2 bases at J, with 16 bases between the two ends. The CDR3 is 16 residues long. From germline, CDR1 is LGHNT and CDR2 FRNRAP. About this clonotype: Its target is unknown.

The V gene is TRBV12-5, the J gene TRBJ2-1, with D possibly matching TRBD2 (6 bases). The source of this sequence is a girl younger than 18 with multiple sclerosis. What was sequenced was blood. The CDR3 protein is CASGPRRDSAYNEQFF. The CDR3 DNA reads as TGTGCTAGTGGTCCTCGCCGGGACTCAGCCTACAATGAGCAGTTCTTC. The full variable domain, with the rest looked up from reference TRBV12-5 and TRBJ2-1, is DARVTQTPRHKVTEMGQEVTMRCQPILGHNTVFWYRQTMMQGLELLAYFRNRAPLDDSGMPKDRFSAEMPDATLATLKIQPSEPRDSAVYFCASGPRRDSAYNEQFFGPGTRLTVL.